This T cell receptor beta chain was found in a study of blood T cells in healthy people across ages. Study-wide findings and caveats: The unsorted PBMCs prevented any conclusive comparison of naive versus antigen-experienced cells. Aged donors had fewer naive CD4+ cells and lower diversity than long-lived donors.

Through a sample-barcoded 5' primer and a J-beta primer mix, a second PCR was run for roughly 6 to 11 cycles. Tags on each cDNA molecule came from a template-switch adaptor with 12 random nucleotides. Each CDR3 protein gets one entry after TCRdb re-called the 5' RACE reads with MiXCR. Here the sample spans 800,000 to 1,000,000 distinct CDR3 sequences, around 46% being singletons. Of note for this clonotype: Its specificity is not known.

Donors ranged from roughly 6 to 90 years old and were healthy Caucasians in Russia. The sample was blood. This sequence originates from a young man in good health.

CDR3 DNA: TGTGCCAGCAGCGTAGCTCCTCAGGGAGGTAACTATGGCTACACCTTC. This gives the protein CASSVAPQGGNYGYTF. The chain is built from TRBV9 and TRBJ1-2; the D gene is possibly TRBD1 (5 bases). The CDR3 spans 16 residues. Germline V gene data show CDR1 as SGDLS and CDR2 as YYNGEE. Trimming pared 0 bases from V and 1 base from J, leaving 13 bases between.